The entry below gives a single T cell receptor (beta chain) sequence along with its context. The antigen remains unidentified. This sample is part of a study of cytomegalovirus exposure and HLA in healthy donors. CDR3 length equals 18 residues. Germline lookup yields CDR1 KGHSH and CDR2 LQKENI. V lost 3 bases to trimming and J lost 0 bases, with 19 bases between them. Vbeta (60) and Jbeta (13) primers were used in the PCR. Original handling: Per a later analysis, the number of unique TCR beta chains was about 80 million, of which roughly 11 million were shared. Assay: immunoSEQ multiplex PCR; the TCRdb copy retains only in-frame clones and omits some. V, J and clone size derive from that table, while D and trimming were established from the DNA sequence. The sample records 55,000 to 70,000 clones, about 80% being singletons. Study-wide results and limits: V- and J-gene trimming in TCR beta was tied to a missense DCLRE1C variant by an analysis performed later. In a later analysis, an Asian-associated ancestry cluster reportedly showed fewer N-insertions than the approximately 610-donor mean. Analysis performed later showed TCR beta chains linked to HLA being more clonally expanded than equally common others.

This receptor was identified in a human donor in good health. The source material was PBMCs. The gene calls are TRBV18 and TRBJ2-3; D is perhaps TRBD2 (5 bases). The CDR3 protein is CASSPWRLLPPSTDTQYF. The CDR3, as DNA: TGTGCCAGCTCACCGTGGAGGCTCCTCCCGCCTAGCACAGATACGCAGTATTTT.